This T cell receptor (beta chain) was obtained from a study of T cell repertoires in cytomegalovirus infection. Study summary: From public TCR beta signatures came an indication of both CMV infection and matching HLA type.

Study-level findings and limits: The ex vivo response was dominated by HLA-C-restricted CMV-specific TCR beta clonotypes. Summed frequency of shared TCR beta families picked out CMV carriers who also had the relevant HLA.

TCRdb called the reads again in MiXCR, with one record for every CDR3 protein. In the table there are more than 200,000 distinct CDR3 sequences, roughly 9% of which are singletons. The CDR3 length is 13 residues. Per germline, CDR1 SGHVS and CDR2 FQNEAQ. The V and J ends lost 5 bases and 4 bases respectively, with 12 bases between them. This clonotype has ten or more counts. The antigen is unknown. The source is a human donor in good health (CMV status not recorded). Some clones in this sample may be carry-over from other donors' samples. V is TRBV7-8 and J is TRBJ2-7, with a weak D call TRBD1 (6 bases). Sequenced material: PBMCs. DNA of the CDR3: TGTGCCAGCAGCCAAGTGCAGGGGTACGAGCAGTACTTC. Amino acids: CASSQVQGYEQYF.